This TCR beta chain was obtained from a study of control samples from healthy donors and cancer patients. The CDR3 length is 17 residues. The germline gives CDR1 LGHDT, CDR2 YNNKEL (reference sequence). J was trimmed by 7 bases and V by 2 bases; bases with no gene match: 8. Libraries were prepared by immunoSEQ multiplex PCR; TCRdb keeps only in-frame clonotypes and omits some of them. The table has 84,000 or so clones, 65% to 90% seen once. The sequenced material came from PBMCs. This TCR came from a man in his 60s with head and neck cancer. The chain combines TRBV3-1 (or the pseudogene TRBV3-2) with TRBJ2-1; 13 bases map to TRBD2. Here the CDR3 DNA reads TGTGCCAGCAGCCAACCTATGACTAGCGGGAGGAAAAATGAGCAGTTCTTC. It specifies CASSQPMTSGRKNEQFF.